These 11 T cell receptor beta chains came from one sample sequenced in a study of technical replicates of blood from four donors. Produced via immunoSEQ multiplex PCR; TCRdb's table is partial and in-frame only. The sample includes 81,000 or so clones, 90% to 97% of them seen just once. The specimen was T cells isolated from PBMCs. The receptors here all came from a human donor in good health.

This clone was seen just once. The CDR3 loop reads CASSLVTSATYEQYF. The CDR3 DNA reads TGTGCCAGCAGCTTGGTGACTAGCGCGACCTACGAGCAGTACTTC. This chain uses TRBV5-6 with TRBJ2-7; 8 nucleotides align to TRBD2. The CDR3 covers 15 residues. With 0 bases clipped from V and 2 bases from J, the junction kept 4 bases outside the gene matches. CDR1 and CDR2 (germline): SGHDT, YYEEEE.

The chain couples TRBV7-6 to TRBJ1-5; TRBD1 aligns across 7 bases. The V segment lost 1 base and the J segment 4 bases; nucleotides outside the gene matches: 4. CDR1 is SGHVS, CDR2 FNYEAQ, per germline. The CDR3 runs to 15 residues. DNA for the CDR3: TGTGCCAGCAGCTTAGGAACAGGGGAAAATCAGCCCCAGCATTTT. It codes for CASSLGTGENQPQHF.

This clone was detected once. The genes are TRBV7-9 and TRBJ2-3, with 7 bases identical to TRBD1. The V gene end was trimmed by 6 bases and the J gene end by 5 bases; junction bases not matched to a gene: 2. Germline V gives CDR1 SEHNR, CDR2 FQNEAQ (reference sequence). The CDR3 spans 12 residues. The CDR3 sequence is CASRDRVDTQYF. Written as DNA, the CDR3 is TGTGCCAGCAGAGACAGGGTAGATACGCAGTATTTT.

The chain joins TRBV7-9 to TRBJ2-7, with 7 positions matching TRBD1. Germline V gives CDR1 SEHNR, CDR2 FQNEAQ (reference sequence). This CDR3 comprises 13 residues. V lost 7 bases and J lost 2; bases outside the gene matches: 5. The CDR3 coding sequence is TGTGCCAGCATGACAGGGTCCACCTACGAGCAGTACTTC. It translates to CASMTGSTYEQYF.

This chain joins TRBV28 and TRBJ1-1; 7 positions agree with TRBD1. Germline V gives CDR1 MDHEN, CDR2 SYDVKM. The CDR3 contains 17 residues. V shed 3 bases, J shed 0 bases, and the junction held 10 bases outside the gene matches. The CDR3 bases are TGTGCCAGCAGTTTCTATTTGAGACAGGGCATGAACACTGAAGCTTTCTTT. Its protein product is CASSFYLRQGMNTEAFF.

The rearrangement links TRBV10-3 to TRBJ2-5; 10 nucleotides match TRBD1. V lost 4 bases, J lost 3 bases, and 5 bases stayed unmatched. This CDR3 region has 15 residues. CDR1 is ENHRY, CDR2 SYGVKD, per germline. In DNA, the CDR3 is TGTGCCATCAGTGGGGCTGGGACAGGGGAAGAGACCCAGTACTTC. Residues: CAISGAGTGEETQYF.

The rearrangement uses TRBV12-5 and TRBJ1-1, with TRBD1 matching over 7 bases. V was clipped by 6 bases and J by 8 bases; unmatched bases: 6. Germline CDR1 is LGHNT and CDR2 is FRNRAP. The CDR3 totals 12 residues. The CDR3 nucleotides read TGTGCTAGTGGCCTTCGACAGGGCGAAGCTTTCTTT. This codes for CASGLRQGEAFF.

The chain couples TRBV28 to TRBJ2-7, with D unresolved. Trimming took off 5 bases at V and 0 bases at J, with 11 bases between the two ends. This CDR3 is 14 amino acids long. Per germline, CDR1 MDHEN and CDR2 SYDVKM. This chain's CDR3 is CASSRPPSSYEQYF. The DNA for the CDR3 is TGTGCCAGCAGTCGTCCCCCCAGCTCCTACGAGCAGTACTTC.

This clone was observed once. The rearrangement links TRBV27 to TRBJ2-4, with 12 bases lining up with TRBD2. Germline V gene sequence: CDR1 MNHEY, CDR2 SMNVEV (reference sequence). V dropped 5 bases and J dropped 0; count of bases not matched to a gene: 8. The CDR3 spans 18 residues. The chain's CDR3 is CASSVGLAGPLAKNIQYF. As DNA, the CDR3 is TGTGCCAGCAGTGTAGGACTAGCGGGGCCTCTAGCCAAAAACATTCAGTACTTC.

V and J are TRBV5-1 and TRBJ2-1; maybe TRBD1 (5 bases). V was cut by 3 bases and J by 4 bases, with 20 bases left in between. The germline V gene has CDR1 SGHRS and CDR2 YFSETQ. This CDR3 has 17 residues. In DNA, the CDR3 is TGCGCCAGCAGCTCCGCCGCCCCAGGGCTCAAGTACAATGAGCAGTTCTTC. It yields the protein CASSSAAPGLKYNEQFF.

The genes are TRBV4-2 and TRBJ1-1, with D possibly being TRBD1 (6 bases). Per germline, CDR1 LGHNA and CDR2 YNFKEQ. The V and J ends lost 1 base and 4 bases respectively, with 7 bases between them. The CDR3 covers 13 residues. CDR3 protein: CASSQAGATEAFF. The CDR3, as DNA: TGTGCCAGCAGCCAAGCAGGGGCCACTGAAGCTTTCTTT.